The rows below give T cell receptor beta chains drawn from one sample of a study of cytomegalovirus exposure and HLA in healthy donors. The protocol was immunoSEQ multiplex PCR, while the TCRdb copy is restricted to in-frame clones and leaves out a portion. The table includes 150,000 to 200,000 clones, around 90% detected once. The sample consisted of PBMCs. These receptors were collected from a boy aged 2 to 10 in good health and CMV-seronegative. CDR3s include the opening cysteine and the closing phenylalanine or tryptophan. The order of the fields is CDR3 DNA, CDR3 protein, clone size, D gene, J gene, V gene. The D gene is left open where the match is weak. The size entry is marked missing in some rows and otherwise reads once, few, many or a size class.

TGTGCCAGCAGCCCGCCGGGGGCGGGAGTAAACACCGGGGAGCTGTTTTTT | CASSPPGAGVNTGELFF | - | - | TRBJ2-2 | TRBV5-4
TGTGCCAGCAGCGTAGGACAGGGGGGAACCTACGAGCAGTACTTC | CASSVGQGGTYEQYF | - | TRBD1 | TRBJ2-7 | TRBV9
TGTGCCAGCAGTTTGACAGGGAGCTCCTACGAGCAGTACTTC | CASSLTGSSYEQYF | once | TRBD1 | TRBJ2-7 | TRBV27
TGTGCCAGCTCAACATCAGGTCTTGGGAATGAGCAGTTCTTC | CASSTSGLGNEQFF | - | - | TRBJ2-1 | TRBV27
TGTGCCAGCAGTTACTCCGGGGATGGCTACACCTTC | CASSYSGDGYTF | - | - | TRBJ1-2 | TRBV6-5
TGCAGCCAATCGACAGGGGTCACAGATACGCAGTATTTT | CSQSTGVTDTQYF | - | TRBD1 | TRBJ2-3 | TRBV29-1
TGTGCCAGCAATTTGTCTCACCGGGGAGGACAAGCTCACGGAGTCGAGTTCTTC | CASNLSHRGGQAHGVEFF | - | - | TRBJ2-1 | TRBV2
TGTGCCATCACTGGGACTAGCGGGGTTACAGATACGCAGTATTTT | CAITGTSGVTDTQYF | - | TRBD2 | TRBJ2-3 | TRBV10-3
TGTGCCAGCAGCCTCGGGGAGGTCTACGAGCAGTACTTC | CASSLGEVYEQYF | - | - | TRBJ2-7 | TRBV5-4
TGTGCCAGTAGTTATACGGACAGGGGGTTCCATGGCTACACCTTC | CASSYTDRGFHGYTF | - | TRBD1 | TRBJ1-2 | TRBV19
TGTGCCAGTAGTGTCCCAGGGGTCCCGAACACTGAAGCTTTCTTT | CASSVPGVPNTEAFF | - | - | TRBJ1-1 | TRBV19
TGCGCCAGCAGCCAACCCCGGGAGGGCCACGAGCAGTACTTC | CASSQPREGHEQYF | - | TRBD2 | TRBJ2-7 | TRBV4-1
TGTGCCATCAGTGAGACAGGGAGGGGTACTGAAGCTTTCTTT | CAISETGRGTEAFF | - | - | TRBJ1-1 | TRBV10-3
TGTGCCAGCTCACCAAAGGAGTTGGGGAACACTGAAGCTTTCTTT | CASSPKELGNTEAFF | - | - | TRBJ1-1 | TRBV18
TGTGCCAGCAGTGAACCTTGGGGTAGCGGGAGGCTCGAGGAGCAGTTCTTC | CASSEPWGSGRLEEQFF | - | TRBD2 | TRBJ2-1 | TRBV2
TGTGCCAGTAGTATCTTTGGGGCCGCTGGCTACACCTTC | CASSIFGAAGYTF | - | - | TRBJ1-2 | TRBV19
TGTGCCAGCAGCGGAGGACAGGGGCAATTCTACGAGCAGTACTTC | CASSGGQGQFYEQYF | - | TRBD1 | TRBJ2-7 | TRBV7-3
TGTGCCAGTATCGGAGTGGGACAGGGGCACGGCTACACCTTC | CASIGVGQGHGYTF | - | TRBD1 | TRBJ1-2 | TRBV19
TGTGCCAGCAGCGCCCCGGGTTCAAAGACCCAGTACTTC | CASSAPGSKTQYF | - | - | TRBJ2-5 | TRBV7-3
TGTGCCAGCAGCCTAAGGACCGGGACCTACGAGCAGTACTTC | CASSLRTGTYEQYF | - | - | TRBJ2-7 | TRBV5-6
TGTGCCAGCGATCAGGGGGCCACTAATGAAAAACTGTTTTTT | CASDQGATNEKLFF | - | TRBD1 | TRBJ1-4 | TRBV6-1
TGTGCCAGCAGCTTAAGAACAGGGGGCGAGCAGTACTTC | CASSLRTGGEQYF | - | TRBD1 | TRBJ2-7 | TRBV7-9
TGTGCCTGGAGTAGGGGGCATGAGCAGTTCTTC | CAWSRGHEQFF | - | TRBD1 | TRBJ2-1 | TRBV30
TGTGCCAGCAGCGTAGGACAGTTCCAAGAGACCCAGTACTTC | CASSVGQFQETQYF | - | - | TRBJ2-5 | TRBV5-8
TGTGCCAGCAGTTCACCCGGGAGCAGAACCCTCTATGGCTACACCTTC | CASSSPGSRTLYGYTF | - | - | TRBJ1-2 | TRBV28
TGTGCCAGTAGTATACACGGACAGGGTGGAGAGCCCCAGCATTTT | CASSIHGQGGEPQHF | - | TRBD1 | TRBJ1-5 | TRBV19
TGCAGCTCCCGGGGAGGCGGGGAGTTCTTC | CSSRGGGEFF | few | - | TRBJ2-1 | TRBV29-1
TGCAGCGTTTCGGCGGGCACCGCTTTAACCGGGGAGCTGTTTTTT | CSVSAGTALTGELFF | - | - | TRBJ2-2 | TRBV29-1
TGCGCCCGTGACAGGGACCACTATGGCTACACCTTC | CARDRDHYGYTF | - | TRBD1 | TRBJ1-2 | TRBV10-1
TGTGCCGCCCGTCGGGGTCCTAGCACAGATACGCAGTATTTT | CAARRGPSTDTQYF | - | - | TRBJ2-3 | TRBV6-1
TGTTCCAGCAGCCCCCGTTTCGGCATTCAGTACTTC | CSSSPRFGIQYF | - | - | TRBJ2-4 | TRBV7-9
TGTGCCAGCAGGTCCACAGGCGGCTCTGGAAACACCATATATTTT | CASRSTGGSGNTIYF | - | - | TRBJ1-3 | TRBV28
TGCAGCGTTGTTTCCGAACTAGCGGGTGCTCAGTACTTC | CSVVSELAGAQYF | - | TRBD2 | TRBJ2-5 | TRBV29-1
TGCGCCAGCAGCTTGGGTGGACAATCTTCCGAGCAGTACTTC | CASSLGGQSSEQYF | - | - | TRBJ2-7 | TRBV5-1
TGTGCCAGCAGCAGACAGGGGAATTCACCCCTCCACTTT | CASSRQGNSPLHF | - | TRBD1 | TRBJ1-6 | TRBV14
TGTGCCAGCAGCCCTCTCGATCCAGGGAGGCAAGAAAAACTGTTTTTT | CASSPLDPGRQEKLFF | - | - | TRBJ1-4 | TRBV25-1
TGCGCCAGCAGCTTGAGAGGGGGTAGCAATCAGCCCCAGCATTTT | CASSLRGGSNQPQHF | - | - | TRBJ1-5 | TRBV5-1
TGTGCCAGCAGGCGGGGACAGAGGGGGAATTCACCCCTCCACTTT | CASRRGQRGNSPLHF | - | TRBD1 | TRBJ1-6 | TRBV7-2
TGTGCCAGCAGCTCCACCGATAGATCCTACAATGAGCAGTTCTTC | CASSSTDRSYNEQFF | - | - | TRBJ2-1 | TRBV5-6